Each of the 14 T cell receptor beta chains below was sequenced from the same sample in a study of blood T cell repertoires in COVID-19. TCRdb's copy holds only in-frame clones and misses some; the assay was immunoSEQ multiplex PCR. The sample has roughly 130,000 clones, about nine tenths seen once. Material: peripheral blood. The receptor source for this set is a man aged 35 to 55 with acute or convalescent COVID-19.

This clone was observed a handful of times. CDR3 coding DNA: TGTGCCACCAGCAGTTACGCTAGCGGGGGGGCGTCCTACAATGAGCAGTTCTTC. Its translation is CATSSYASGGASYNEQFF. V usage is TRBV15 and J usage is TRBJ2-1; 12 nucleotides match TRBD2. The CDR3 runs 18 residues. Germline loops: CDR1 LNHNV, CDR2 YYDKDF (reference sequence). Unmatched junction bases numbered 7, after V lost 3 bases and J lost 1 base.

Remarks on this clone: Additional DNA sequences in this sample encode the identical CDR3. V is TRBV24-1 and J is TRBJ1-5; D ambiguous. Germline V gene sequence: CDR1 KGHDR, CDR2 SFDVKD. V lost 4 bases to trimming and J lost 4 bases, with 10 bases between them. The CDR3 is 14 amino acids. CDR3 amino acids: CATSDLSGNQPQHF. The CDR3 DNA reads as TGTGCCACCAGTGACTTGAGCGGGAATCAGCCCCAGCATTTT.

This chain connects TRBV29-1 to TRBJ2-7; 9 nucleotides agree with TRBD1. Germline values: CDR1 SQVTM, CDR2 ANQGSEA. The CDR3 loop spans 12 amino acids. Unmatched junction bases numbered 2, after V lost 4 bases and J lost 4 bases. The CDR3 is CSVGDRAYEQYF. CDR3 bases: TGCAGCGTTGGGGACAGGGCGTACGAGCAGTACTTC.

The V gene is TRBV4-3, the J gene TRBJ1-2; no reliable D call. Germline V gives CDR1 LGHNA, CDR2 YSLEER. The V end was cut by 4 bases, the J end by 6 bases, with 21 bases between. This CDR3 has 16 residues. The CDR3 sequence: CASSRFSRAPANGYTF. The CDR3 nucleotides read TGCGCCAGCAGCCGCTTCTCGCGGGCCCCCGCGAATGGCTACACCTTC.

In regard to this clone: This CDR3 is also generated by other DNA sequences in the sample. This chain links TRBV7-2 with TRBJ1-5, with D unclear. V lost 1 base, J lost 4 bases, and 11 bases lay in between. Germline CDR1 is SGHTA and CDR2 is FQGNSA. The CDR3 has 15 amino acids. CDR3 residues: CASSLDGGYNQPQHF. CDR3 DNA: TGTGCCAGCAGCTTAGACGGCGGTTATAATCAGCCCCAGCATTTT.

The CDR3 is CAWSQGEVETQYF. Written as DNA, the CDR3 is TGTGCCTGGAGTCAGGGGGAGGTGGAGACCCAGTACTTC. The V call is TRBV30, the J call TRBJ2-5; a possible D gene is TRBD1 (7 bases). Germline CDR1 is GTSNPN and CDR2 is SVGIG (reference sequence). V lost 2 bases and J 5 bases, leaving 12 bases between the germline ends. The CDR3 has 13 amino acids.

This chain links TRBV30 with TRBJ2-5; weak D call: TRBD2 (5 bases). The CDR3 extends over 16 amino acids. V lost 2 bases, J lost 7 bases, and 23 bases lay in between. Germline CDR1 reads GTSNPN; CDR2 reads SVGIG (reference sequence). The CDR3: CAWSNALAGSAGTQYF. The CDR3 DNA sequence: TGTGCCTGGAGTAACGCCCTGGCGGGTAGTGCGGGGACCCAGTACTTC.

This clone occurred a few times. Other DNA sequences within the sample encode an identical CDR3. Here the CDR3 reads CASSEGANYGYTF. CDR3 in DNA: TGTGCCAGCAGTGAGGGAGCTAACTATGGCTACACCTTC. V gene TRBV6-1 combines with J gene TRBJ1-2; D gene uncertain. Trimming took 3 bases from V and 0 from J, leaving 5 bases between them. The CDR3 is made up of 13 amino acids. Germline loops: CDR1 MNHNS, CDR2 SASEGT.

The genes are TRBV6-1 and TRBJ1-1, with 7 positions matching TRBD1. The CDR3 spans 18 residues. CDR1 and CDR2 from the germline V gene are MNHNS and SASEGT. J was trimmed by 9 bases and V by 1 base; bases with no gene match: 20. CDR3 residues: CASSEEYLGQVLFRKAFF. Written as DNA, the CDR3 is TGTGCCAGCAGTGAAGAGTATTTAGGACAGGTACTTTTCCGGAAAGCTTTCTTT.

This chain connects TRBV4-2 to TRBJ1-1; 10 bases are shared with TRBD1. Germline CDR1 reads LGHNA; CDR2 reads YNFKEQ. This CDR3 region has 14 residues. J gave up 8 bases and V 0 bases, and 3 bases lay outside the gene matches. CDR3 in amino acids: CASSQDRTGGEAFF. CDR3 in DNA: TGTGCCAGCAGCCAAGACCGGACAGGGGGAGAAGCTTTCTTT.

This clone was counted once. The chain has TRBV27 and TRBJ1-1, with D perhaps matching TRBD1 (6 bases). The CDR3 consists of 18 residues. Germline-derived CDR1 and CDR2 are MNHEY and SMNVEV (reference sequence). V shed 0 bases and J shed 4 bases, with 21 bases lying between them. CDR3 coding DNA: TGTGCCAGCAGTTTATCAGGGTTGGGGGGGCGATGGGGCACTGAAGCTTTCTTT. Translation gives CASSLSGLGGRWGTEAFF.

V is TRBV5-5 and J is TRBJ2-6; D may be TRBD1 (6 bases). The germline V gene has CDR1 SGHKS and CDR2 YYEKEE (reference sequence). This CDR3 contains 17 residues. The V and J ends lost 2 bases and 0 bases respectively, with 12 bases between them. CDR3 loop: CASSFTGYPSGANVLTF. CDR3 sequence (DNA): TGTGCCAGCAGCTTCACAGGGTACCCCTCTGGGGCCAACGTCCTGACTTTC.

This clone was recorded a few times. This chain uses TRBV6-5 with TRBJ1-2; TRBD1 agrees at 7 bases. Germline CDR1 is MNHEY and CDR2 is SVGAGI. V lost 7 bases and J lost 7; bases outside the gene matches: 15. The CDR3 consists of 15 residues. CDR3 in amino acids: CASKEAEGAFGGYTF. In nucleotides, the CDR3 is TGTGCCAGCAAGGAGGCGGAGGGGGCGTTTGGTGGCTACACCTTC.

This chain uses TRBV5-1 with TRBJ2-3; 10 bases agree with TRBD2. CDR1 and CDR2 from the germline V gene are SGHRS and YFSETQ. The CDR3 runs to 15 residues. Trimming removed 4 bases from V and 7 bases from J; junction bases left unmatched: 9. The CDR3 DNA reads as TGCGCCAGCAGCCTGGGAGCGGGAGGGCCGAATACGCAGTATTTT. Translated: CASSLGAGGPNTQYF.